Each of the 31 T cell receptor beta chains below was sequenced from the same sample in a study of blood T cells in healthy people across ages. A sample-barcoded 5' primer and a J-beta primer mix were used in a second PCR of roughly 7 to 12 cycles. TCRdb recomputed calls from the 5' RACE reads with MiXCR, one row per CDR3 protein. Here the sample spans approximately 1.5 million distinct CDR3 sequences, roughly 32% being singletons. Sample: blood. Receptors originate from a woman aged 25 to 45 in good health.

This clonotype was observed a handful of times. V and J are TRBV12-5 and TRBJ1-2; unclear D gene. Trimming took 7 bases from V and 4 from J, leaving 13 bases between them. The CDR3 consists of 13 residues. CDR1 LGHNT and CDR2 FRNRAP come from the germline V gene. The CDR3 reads CASAPSGSYGYTF. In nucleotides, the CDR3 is TGTGCTAGTGCCCCCTCGGGGTCCTATGGCTACACCTTC.

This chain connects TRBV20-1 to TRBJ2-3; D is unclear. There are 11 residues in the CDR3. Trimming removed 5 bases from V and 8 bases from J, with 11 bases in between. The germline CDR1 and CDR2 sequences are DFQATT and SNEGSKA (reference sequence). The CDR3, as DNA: TGCAGTGCTCATCACGCCGGTACGCAGTATTTT. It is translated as CSAHHAGTQYF.

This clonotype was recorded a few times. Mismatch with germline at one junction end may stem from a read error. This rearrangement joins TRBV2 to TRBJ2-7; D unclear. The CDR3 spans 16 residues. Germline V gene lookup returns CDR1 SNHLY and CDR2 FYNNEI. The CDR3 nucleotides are TGTGCCAGTAGTGAACCAAACGACGGATTCTCCTACGAGCAGTACTTC. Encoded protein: CASSEPNDGFSYEQYF.

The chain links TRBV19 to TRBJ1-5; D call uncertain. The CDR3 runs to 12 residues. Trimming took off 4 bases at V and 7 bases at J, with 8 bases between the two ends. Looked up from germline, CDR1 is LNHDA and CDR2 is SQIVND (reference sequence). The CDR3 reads CASSTHTQPQHF. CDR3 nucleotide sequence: TGTGCCAGTAGTACACACACCCAGCCCCAGCATTTT.

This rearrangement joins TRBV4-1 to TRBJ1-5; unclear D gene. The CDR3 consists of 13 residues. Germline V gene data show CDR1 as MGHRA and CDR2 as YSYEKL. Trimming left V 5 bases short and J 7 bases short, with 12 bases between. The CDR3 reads CASSNVEKQPQHF. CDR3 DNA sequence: TGCGCCAGCAGCAACGTTGAAAAGCAGCCCCAGCATTTT.

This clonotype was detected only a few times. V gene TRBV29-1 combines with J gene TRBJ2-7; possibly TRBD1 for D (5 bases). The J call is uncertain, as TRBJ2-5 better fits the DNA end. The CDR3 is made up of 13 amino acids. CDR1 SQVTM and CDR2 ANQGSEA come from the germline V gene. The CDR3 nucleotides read TGCAGCGCTCCGATAGGGGTTATGCAGACCCAGTACTTC. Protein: CSAPIGVMQTQYF.

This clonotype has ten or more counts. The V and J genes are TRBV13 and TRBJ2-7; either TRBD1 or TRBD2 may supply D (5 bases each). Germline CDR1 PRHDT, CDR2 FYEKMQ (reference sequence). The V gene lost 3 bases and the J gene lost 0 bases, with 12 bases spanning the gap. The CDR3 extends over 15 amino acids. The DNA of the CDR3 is TGTGCCAGCAGCTTTAAAGGGACCTACTCCTACGAGCAGTACTTC. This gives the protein CASSFKGTYSYEQYF.

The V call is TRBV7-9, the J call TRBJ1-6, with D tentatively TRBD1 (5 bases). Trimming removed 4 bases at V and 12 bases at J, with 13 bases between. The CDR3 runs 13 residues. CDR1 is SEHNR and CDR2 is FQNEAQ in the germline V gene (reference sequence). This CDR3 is CASSSRGPGPLHF. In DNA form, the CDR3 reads TGTGCCAGCAGCTCCCGGGGCCCGGGACCCCTCCACTTT.

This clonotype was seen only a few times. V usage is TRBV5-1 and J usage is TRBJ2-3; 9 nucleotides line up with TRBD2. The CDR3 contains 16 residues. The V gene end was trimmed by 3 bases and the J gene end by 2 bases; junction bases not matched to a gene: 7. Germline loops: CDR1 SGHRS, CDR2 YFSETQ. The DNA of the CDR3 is TGCGCCAGCAGCTGGCCTAGCGGGACCCACACAGATACGCAGTATTTT. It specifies CASSWPSGTHTDTQYF. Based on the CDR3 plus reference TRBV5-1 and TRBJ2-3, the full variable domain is KAGVTQTPRYLIKTRGQQVTLSCSPISGHRSVSWYQQTPGQGLQFLFEYFSETQRNKGNFPGRFSGRQFSNSRSEMNVSTLELGDSALYLCASSWPSGTHTDTQYFGPGTRLTVL.

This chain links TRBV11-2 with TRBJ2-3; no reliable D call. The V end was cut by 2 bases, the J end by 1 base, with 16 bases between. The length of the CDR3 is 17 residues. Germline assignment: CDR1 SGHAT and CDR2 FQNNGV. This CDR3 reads CASSLIGSQSGTDTQYF. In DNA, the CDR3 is TGTGCCAGCAGCTTAATCGGGTCCCAGTCTGGCACAGATACGCAGTATTTT.

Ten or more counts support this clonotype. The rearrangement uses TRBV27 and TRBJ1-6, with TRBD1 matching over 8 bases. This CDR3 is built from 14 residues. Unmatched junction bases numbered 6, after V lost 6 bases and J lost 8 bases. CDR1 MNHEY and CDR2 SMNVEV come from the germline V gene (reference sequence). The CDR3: CASRAATGDSPLHF. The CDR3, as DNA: TGTGCCAGCAGGGCCGCGACAGGGGATTCACCCCTCCACTTT.

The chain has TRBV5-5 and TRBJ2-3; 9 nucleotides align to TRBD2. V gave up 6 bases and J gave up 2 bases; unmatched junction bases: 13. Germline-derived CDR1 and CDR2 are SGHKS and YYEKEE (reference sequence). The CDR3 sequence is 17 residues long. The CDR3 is CASIREASGDNTDTQYF. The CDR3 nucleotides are TGTGCCAGCATCCGAGAGGCTAGCGGGGACAACACAGATACGCAGTATTTT.

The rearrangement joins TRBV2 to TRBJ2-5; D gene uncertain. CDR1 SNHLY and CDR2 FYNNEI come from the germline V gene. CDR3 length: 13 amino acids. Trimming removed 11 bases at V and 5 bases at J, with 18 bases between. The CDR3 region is CASFRNRAETQYF. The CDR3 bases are TGTGCCTCCTTTCGGAATCGTGCGGAGACCCAGTACTTC.

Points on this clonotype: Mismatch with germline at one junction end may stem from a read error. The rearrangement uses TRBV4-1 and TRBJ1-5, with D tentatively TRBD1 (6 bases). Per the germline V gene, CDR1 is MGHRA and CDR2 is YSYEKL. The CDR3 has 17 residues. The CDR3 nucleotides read TGCGCCTGCAGCCAAGATGAGGGGGGGCCTGGCAATCAGCCCCAGCATTTT. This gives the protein CACSQDEGGPGNQPQHF.

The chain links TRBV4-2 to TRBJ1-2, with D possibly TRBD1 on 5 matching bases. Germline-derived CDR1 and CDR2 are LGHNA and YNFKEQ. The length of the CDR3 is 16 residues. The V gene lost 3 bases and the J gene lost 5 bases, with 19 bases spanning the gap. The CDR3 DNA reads TGTGCCAGCAGCCACCCCCGAGTGACAGCCCTTTATGGCTACACCTTC. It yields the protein CASSHPRVTALYGYTF.

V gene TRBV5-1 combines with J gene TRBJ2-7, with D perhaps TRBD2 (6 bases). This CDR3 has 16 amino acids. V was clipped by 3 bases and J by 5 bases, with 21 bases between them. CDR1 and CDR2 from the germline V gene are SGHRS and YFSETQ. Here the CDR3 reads CASSSALTGSSDEQYF. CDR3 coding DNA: TGCGCCAGCAGCTCAGCCCTGACCGGGAGTTCCGACGAGCAGTACTTC. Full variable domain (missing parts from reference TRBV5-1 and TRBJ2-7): KAGVTQTPRYLIKTRGQQVTLSCSPISGHRSVSWYQQTPGQGLQFLFEYFSETQRNKGNFPGRFSGRQFSNSRSEMNVSTLELGDSALYLCASSSALTGSSDEQYFGPGTRLTVT.

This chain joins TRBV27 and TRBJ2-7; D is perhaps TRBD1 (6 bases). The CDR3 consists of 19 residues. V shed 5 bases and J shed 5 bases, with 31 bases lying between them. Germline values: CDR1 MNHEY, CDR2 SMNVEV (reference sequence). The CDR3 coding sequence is TGTGCCAGCAGTGCGAACGCACCGGGACACCTTACCCTTAGGAACGAGCAGTACTTC. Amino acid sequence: CASSANAPGHLTLRNEQYF.

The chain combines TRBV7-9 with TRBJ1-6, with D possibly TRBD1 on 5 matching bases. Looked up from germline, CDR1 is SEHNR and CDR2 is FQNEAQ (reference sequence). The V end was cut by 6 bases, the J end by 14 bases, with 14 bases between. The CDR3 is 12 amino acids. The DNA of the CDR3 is TGTGCCAGCAGACAAGACACGGACACCCTCCACTTT. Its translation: CASRQDTDTLHF.

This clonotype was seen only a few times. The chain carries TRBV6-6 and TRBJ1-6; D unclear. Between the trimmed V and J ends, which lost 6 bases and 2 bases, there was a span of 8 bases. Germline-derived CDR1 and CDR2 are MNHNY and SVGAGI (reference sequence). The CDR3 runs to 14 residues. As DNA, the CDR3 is TGTGCCAGCAGCTCCGAGGCCTATAATTCACCCCTCCACTTT. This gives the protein CASSSEAYNSPLHF.

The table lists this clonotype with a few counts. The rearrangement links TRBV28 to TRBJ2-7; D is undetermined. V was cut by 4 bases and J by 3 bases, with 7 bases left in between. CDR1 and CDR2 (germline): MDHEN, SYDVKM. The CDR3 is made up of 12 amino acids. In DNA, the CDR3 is TGTGCCAGCAGTTCTTACATCTACGAGCAGTACTTC. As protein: CASSSYIYEQYF.

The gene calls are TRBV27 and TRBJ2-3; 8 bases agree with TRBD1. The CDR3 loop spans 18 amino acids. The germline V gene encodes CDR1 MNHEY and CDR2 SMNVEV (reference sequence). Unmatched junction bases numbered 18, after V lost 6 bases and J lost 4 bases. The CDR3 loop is CASRIPWTGLRPADTQYF. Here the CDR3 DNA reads TGTGCCAGCAGGATACCTTGGACAGGGCTTCGTCCGGCAGATACGCAGTATTTT.

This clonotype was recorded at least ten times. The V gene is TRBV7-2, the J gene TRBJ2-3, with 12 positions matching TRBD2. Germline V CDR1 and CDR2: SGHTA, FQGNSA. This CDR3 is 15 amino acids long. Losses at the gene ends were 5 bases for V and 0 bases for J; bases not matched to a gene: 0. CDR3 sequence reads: CASSTSGGSTDTQYF. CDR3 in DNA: TGTGCCAGCAGCACTAGCGGGGGGAGCACAGATACGCAGTATTTT.

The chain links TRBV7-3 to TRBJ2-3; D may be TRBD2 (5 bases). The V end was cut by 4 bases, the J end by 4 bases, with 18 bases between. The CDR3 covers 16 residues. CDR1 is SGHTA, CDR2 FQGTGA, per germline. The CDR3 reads CASSSDSGSRPDTQYF. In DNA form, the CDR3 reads TGTGCCAGCAGCTCTGACTCGGGGAGTAGGCCAGATACGCAGTATTTT.

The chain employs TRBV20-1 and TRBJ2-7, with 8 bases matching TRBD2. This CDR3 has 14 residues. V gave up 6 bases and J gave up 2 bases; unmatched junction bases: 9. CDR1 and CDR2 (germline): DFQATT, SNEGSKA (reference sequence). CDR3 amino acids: CSADFSGEPYEQYF. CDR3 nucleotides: TGCAGTGCAGATTTTAGCGGGGAACCCTACGAGCAGTACTTC.

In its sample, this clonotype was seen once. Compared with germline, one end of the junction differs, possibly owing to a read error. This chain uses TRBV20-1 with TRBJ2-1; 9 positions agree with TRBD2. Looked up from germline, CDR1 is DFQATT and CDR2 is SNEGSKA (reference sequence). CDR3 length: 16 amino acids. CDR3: CSAMRLAAVSYNEQFF. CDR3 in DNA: TGCAGTGCTATGAGACTAGCGGCGGTCTCCTACAATGAACAGTTCTTC.

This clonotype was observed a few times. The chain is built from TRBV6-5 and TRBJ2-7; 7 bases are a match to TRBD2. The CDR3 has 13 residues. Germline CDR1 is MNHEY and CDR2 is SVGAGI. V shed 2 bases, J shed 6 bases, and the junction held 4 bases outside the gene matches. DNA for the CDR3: TGTGCCAGCAGTTACGGCGGGGGACTCGAGCAGTACTTC. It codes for CASSYGGGLEQYF.

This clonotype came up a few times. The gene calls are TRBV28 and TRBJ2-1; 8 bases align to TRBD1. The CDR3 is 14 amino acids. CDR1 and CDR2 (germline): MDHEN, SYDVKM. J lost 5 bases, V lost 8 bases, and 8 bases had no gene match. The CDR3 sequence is CASQKAGGHNEQFF. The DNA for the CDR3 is TGTGCCAGCCAAAAGGCAGGGGGCCACAATGAGCAGTTCTTC.

This CDR3 is CASGRTRGTSTDTQYF. CDR3 DNA sequence: TGTGCCAGCGGGAGGACTAGGGGAACTAGCACAGATACGCAGTATTTT. The V call is TRBV9, the J call TRBJ2-3, with 7 bases fitting TRBD2. The CDR3 runs 16 residues. Germline CDR1 and CDR2: SGDLS and YYNGEE. With V trimmed by 7 bases and J by 0 bases, 11 bases remained unmatched.

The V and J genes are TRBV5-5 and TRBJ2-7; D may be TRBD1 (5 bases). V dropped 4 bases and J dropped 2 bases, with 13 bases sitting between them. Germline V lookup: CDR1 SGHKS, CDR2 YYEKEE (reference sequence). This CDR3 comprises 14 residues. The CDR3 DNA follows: TGTGCCAGCAGCATTTCCAGGACAACCTACGAGCAGTACTTC. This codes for CASSISRTTYEQYF. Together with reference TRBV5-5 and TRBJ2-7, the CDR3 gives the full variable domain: DAGVTQSPTHLIKTRGQQVTLRCSPISGHKSVSWYQQVLGQGPQFIFQYYEKEERGRGNFPDRFSARQFPNYSSELNVNALLLGDSALYLCASSISRTTYEQYFGPGTRLTVT.

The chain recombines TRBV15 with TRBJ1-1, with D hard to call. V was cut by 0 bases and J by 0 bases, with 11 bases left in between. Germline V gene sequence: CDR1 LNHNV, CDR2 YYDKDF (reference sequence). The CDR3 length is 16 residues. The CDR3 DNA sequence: TGTGCCACCAGCAGAGATGTGAGGACGGTGAACACTGAAGCTTTCTTT. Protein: CATSRDVRTVNTEAFF.

The chain's CDR3 is CASSPELGYSGPNNEQFF. CDR3 DNA: TGCGCCAGCAGCCCCGAGTTAGGGTATAGCGGGCCCAACAATGAGCAGTTCTTC. The V and J genes are TRBV5-1 and TRBJ2-1; 7 nucleotides align to TRBD2. Germline V lookup: CDR1 SGHRS, CDR2 YFSETQ. With V trimmed by 4 bases and J by 5 bases, 18 bases remained unmatched. CDR3 size: 18 residues. Together with reference TRBV5-1 and TRBJ2-1, the CDR3 gives the full variable domain: KAGVTQTPRYLIKTRGQQVTLSCSPISGHRSVSWYQQTPGQGLQFLFEYFSETQRNKGNFPGRFSGRQFSNSRSEMNVSTLELGDSALYLCASSPELGYSGPNNEQFFGPGTRLTVL.